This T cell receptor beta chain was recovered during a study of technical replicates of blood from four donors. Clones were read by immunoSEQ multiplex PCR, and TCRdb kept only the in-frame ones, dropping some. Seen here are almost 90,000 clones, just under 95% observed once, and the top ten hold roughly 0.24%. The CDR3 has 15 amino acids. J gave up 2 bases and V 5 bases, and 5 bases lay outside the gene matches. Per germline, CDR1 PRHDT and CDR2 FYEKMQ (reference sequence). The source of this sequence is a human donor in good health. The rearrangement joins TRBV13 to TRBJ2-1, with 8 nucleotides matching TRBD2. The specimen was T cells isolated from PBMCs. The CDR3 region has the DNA TGTGCCAGCAGCGCGGGGGGCCCAACCTACAATGAGCAGTTCTTC. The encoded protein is CASSAGGPTYNEQFF.